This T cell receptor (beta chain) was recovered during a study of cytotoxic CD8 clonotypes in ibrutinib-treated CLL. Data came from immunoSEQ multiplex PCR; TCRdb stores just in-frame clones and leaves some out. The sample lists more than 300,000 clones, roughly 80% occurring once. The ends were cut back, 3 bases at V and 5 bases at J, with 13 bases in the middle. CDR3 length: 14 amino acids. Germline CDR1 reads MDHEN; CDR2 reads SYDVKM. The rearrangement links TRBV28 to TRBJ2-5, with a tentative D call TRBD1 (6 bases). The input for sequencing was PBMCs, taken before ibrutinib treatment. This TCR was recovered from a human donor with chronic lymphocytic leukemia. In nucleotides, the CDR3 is TGTGCCAGCAGTTTGAACAGGGCATGGGAGACCCAGTACTTC. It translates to CASSLNRAWETQYF.